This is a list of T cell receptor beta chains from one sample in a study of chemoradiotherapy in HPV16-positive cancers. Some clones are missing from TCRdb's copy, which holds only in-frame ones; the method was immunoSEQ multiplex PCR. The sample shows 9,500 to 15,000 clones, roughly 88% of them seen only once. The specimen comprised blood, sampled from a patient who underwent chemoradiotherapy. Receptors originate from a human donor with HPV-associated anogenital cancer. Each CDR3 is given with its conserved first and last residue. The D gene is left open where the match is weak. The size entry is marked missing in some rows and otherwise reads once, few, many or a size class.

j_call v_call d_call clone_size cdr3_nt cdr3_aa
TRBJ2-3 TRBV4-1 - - TGCGCCAGCAGCCAAGCAGTTCGAGGCACAGATACGCAGTATTTT CASSQAVRGTDTQYF
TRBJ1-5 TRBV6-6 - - TGTGCCAGCAGTTACTCCGTGGATTCGGCTCAGCCCCAGCATTTT CASSYSVDSAQPQHF
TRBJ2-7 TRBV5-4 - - TGTGCCAGCAGCTTCGGGGGGCCCTACGAGCAGTACTTC CASSFGGPYEQYF
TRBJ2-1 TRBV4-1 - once TGCGCCAGCAGCCAAGAACGCTCGGCTGGTTACAATGAGCAGTTCTTC CASSQERSAGYNEQFF
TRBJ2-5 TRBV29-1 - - TGCAGCGCTCTCCCCGCCGAGGGAGCTCCGACCCAGTACTTC CSALPAEGAPTQYF
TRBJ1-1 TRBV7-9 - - TGTGCCAGCAGCTTATTGGCAGGGAACACTGAAGCTTTCTTT CASSLLAGNTEAFF
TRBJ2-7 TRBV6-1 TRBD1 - TGTGCCAGCAGTGGAGCCGGGACAGGGAACTACGAGCAGTACTTC CASSGAGTGNYEQYF
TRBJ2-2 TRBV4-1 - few TGCGCCAGCAGCCGTCTAGCTACCGGGGAGCTGTTTTTT CASSRLATGELFF
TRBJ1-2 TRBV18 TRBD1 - TGTGCCAGCTCTCGATCAGGGGGCTTTGGCTACACCTTC CASSRSGGFGYTF
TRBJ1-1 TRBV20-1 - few TGCAAAGGACAGCGGAACACTGAAGCTTTCTTT CKGQRNTEAFF
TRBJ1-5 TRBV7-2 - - TGTGCCAGCAGCTTAGACGGATCCCCCTATCAGCCCCAGCATTTT CASSLDGSPYQPQHF
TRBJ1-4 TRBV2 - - TGTGCCAGCAGGACTACAGGGTTCAGCACTAATGAAAAACTGTTTTTT CASRTTGFSTNEKLFF
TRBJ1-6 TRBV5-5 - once TGTGCCAGCAGCGCACTGGAAGGTTCACCCCTCCACTTT CASSALEGSPLHF
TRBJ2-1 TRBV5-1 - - TGCGCCAGCAGCCCGGGTTGGAGGGACAATGAGCAGTTCTTC CASSPGWRDNEQFF
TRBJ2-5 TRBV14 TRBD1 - TGTGCCAGCAGCCAGCGGGGACAGGGTAACCAAGAGACCCAGTACTTC CASSQRGQGNQETQYF
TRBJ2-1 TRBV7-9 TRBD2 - TGTGCCAGCAGCTTCGTCCGCGGGGGACGCAATGAGCAGTTCTTC CASSFVRGGRNEQFF
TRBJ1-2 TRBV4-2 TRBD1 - TGTGCCAGCAGCCAAGGGACAGGGGTGTACGGCTACACCTTC CASSQGTGVYGYTF
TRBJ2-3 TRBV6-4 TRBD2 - TGTGCCAGCAGTGACGGGACTAGCGCCTCCGCCCAGTATTTT CASSDGTSASAQYF
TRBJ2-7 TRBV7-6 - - TGTGCCAGCAGCTTATCTAGCGTCTCCTACGAGCAGTACTTC CASSLSSVSYEQYF
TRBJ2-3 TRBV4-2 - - TGTGCCAGCAGCCAAGATAGAAGCACAGATACGCAGTATTTT CASSQDRSTDTQYF
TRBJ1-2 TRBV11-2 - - TGTGCCAGCACCCCCCCAGGATTGAGGGGCTACACCTTC CASTPPGLRGYTF
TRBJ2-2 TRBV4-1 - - TGCGCCAGCAGCCAATGGGGGGCTCGAACCGGGGAGCTGTTTTTT CASSQWGARTGELFF
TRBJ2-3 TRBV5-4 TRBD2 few TGTGCCAGCAGCCTTGGGGGAGCGGGGGACACAGATACGCAGTATTTT CASSLGGAGDTDTQYF